The 21 T cell receptor beta chains below were found in one sample sequenced in a study of tumor and adjacent non-tumor tissue in lung cancer. This sample's RNA came from whole unsorted tissue. TCRbeta libraries were built with three rounds of nested PCR, modified from ARM-PCR. TCRdb re-called the multiplex PCR reads with MiXCR, one entry per CDR3 protein. The repertoire holds 100,000 to 150,000 distinct CDR3 sequences, with around three fifths as singletons. The specimen sequenced was lung tumor tissue. These receptors were taken from a man aged 25 to 45 with non-small cell lung cancer.

This clonotype has only one observation. Given a much more abundant clone one base away, this may be a read error. CDR3 DNA: TGCAGTGCTTCCCAGGAGGTACTAGATGGCTACATCTTC. Translating gives CSASQEVLDGYIF. The V call is TRBV20-1, the J call TRBJ1-2; no definite D call. CDR3 length: 13 residues. Germline lookup yields CDR1 DFQATT and CDR2 SNEGSKA (reference sequence).

For this clonotype: A junction end diverges from the germline sequence, so it may reflect a read error. The J gene is TRBJ2-5, the V gene TRBV6-1; no firm D call. CDR3 length equals 15 residues. The germline V gene has CDR1 MNHNS and CDR2 SASEGT. The CDR3 DNA sequence: TGTGCCAGCAGTGACTCCTCACTCTCCCTAGAGACCCAGTACTTT. Its translation is CASSDSSLSLETQYF.

About this clonotype: A junction boundary mismatches the germline segment, possibly from a read error. The chain is built from TRBV11-2 and TRBJ2-1, with D possibly being TRBD2 (5 bases). The CDR3 consists of 16 residues. Germline CDR1 is SGHAT and CDR2 is FQNNGV. The CDR3 protein is CANSLEGEVDYNEQLF. In nucleotides, the CDR3 is TGTGCCAACAGCTTAGAGGGAGAAGTGGATTACAATGAGCAGTTATTC.

The CDR3 spells CASSPHRASGYTDTQYF. The CDR3 DNA follows: TGCGCCAGCAGCCCACATCGGGCTAGCGGGTACACAGATACGCAGTATTTT. V gene TRBV4-1 combines with J gene TRBJ2-3; TRBD2 agrees at 8 bases. Trimming cost V 4 bases and J 2 bases; bases outside gene matches: 11. This CDR3 has 17 amino acids. The germline CDR1 and CDR2 sequences are MGHRA and YSYEKL.

This clonotype occurred many times. This chain links TRBV12-3 or TRBV12-4 with TRBJ1-4, with D uncertain. Trimming took off 5 bases at V and 0 bases at J, with 1 base between the two ends. The CDR3 is made up of 12 amino acids. The CDR3 reads CASSPTNEKLFF. DNA for the CDR3: TGTGCCAGCAGTCCAACTAATGAAAAACTGTTTTTT.

Details on this clonotype: This likely comes from a read error, as the CDR3 has no conserved phenylalanine or tryptophan at its end. The chain has TRBV11-2 and TRBJ2-3; D gene uncertain. Per the germline V gene, CDR1 is SGHAT and CDR2 is FQNNGV. The CDR3 consists of 12 residues. The CDR3 nucleotides read TGTGCCAGCGGCTTAGAGCGCGGAGCGCAGTATTGT. This codes for CASGLERGAQYC.

A note on this clonotype: One end of the junction is discordant with germline, which a read error may explain. For the CDR3, the DNA is TGTGTCAGCAGCTTAGGGGCAGACTATGGCCACACCTTC. Its translation: CVSSLGADYGHTF. The V and J genes are TRBV13 and TRBJ1-2, with D possibly being TRBD1 (5 bases). Germline CDR1 and CDR2: PRHDT and FYEKMQ (reference sequence). This CDR3 region has 13 residues.

Notes on this clonotype: This clone may be a read error of a much larger clone one base away. This chain joins TRBV12-5 and TRBJ2-1; 9 bases map to TRBD1. CDR3 length: 15 amino acids. Looked up from germline, CDR1 is LGHNT and CDR2 is FRNRAP. The J segment lost 3 bases and the V segment lost 6 bases, leaving 6 bases of the junction unmatched. CDR3 bases: TGTGCTAGTGGACACGGGACAGGGAGCTACAATGAGCAGTTCTTC. Residues: CASGHGTGSYNEQFF. The full variable domain, with the rest looked up from reference TRBV12-5 and TRBJ2-1, is DARVTQTPRHKVTEMGQEVTMRCQPILGHNTVFWYRQTMMQGLELLAYFRNRAPLDDSGMPKDRFSAEMPDATLATLKIQPSEPRDSAVYFCASGHGTGSYNEQFFGPGTRLTVL.

This clonotype was seen a handful of times. The chain uses TRBV12-3 or TRBV12-4 and TRBJ1-1; a possible D gene is TRBD1 (5 bases). This CDR3 is built from 14 residues. V dropped 6 bases and J dropped 4 bases, with 15 bases sitting between them. CDR3 region: CASSAGGRITEAFF. In nucleotides, the CDR3 is TGTGCCAGCAGCGCGGGGGGGAGGATCACTGAAGCTTTCTTT.

A note on this clonotype: It may be a read error: a sequence one base away is much more abundant. Since the CDR3 does not end with the conserved phenylalanine or tryptophan, this likely comes from a read error. The chain has TRBV10-3 and TRBJ1-2, with D unclear. V dropped 3 bases and J dropped 3 bases, with 5 bases sitting between them. Germline V gene sequence: CDR1 ENHRY, CDR2 SYGVKD. The CDR3 has 12 residues. The DNA for the CDR3 is TGTGCCATCAGTGACTTTGACTATGGCTACACCCTC. Amino acid sequence: CAISDFDYGYTL.

J is TRBJ2-2 and V is TRBV12-3 or TRBV12-4, with unresolved D. Trimming cost V 5 bases and J 4 bases, with 8 bases left between them. This CDR3 region has 13 residues. This CDR3 is CASSQDPTGELFF. As DNA, the CDR3 is TGTGCCAGCAGTCAAGACCCCACCGGGGAGCTGTTTTTT.

About this clonotype itself: A read error may be the cause here, since a much bigger clone is one base away. This chain joins TRBV13 and TRBJ2-7; weak D call: TRBD2 (5 bases). The V gene lost 4 bases and the J gene lost 1 base, with 11 bases spanning the gap. The CDR3 length is 14 residues. Germline V CDR1 and CDR2: PRHDT, FYEKMQ (reference sequence). Here the CDR3 reads CASSWTGGSYEQYF. CDR3 nucleotide sequence: TGTGCCAGCAGCTGGACTGGCGGGTCCTACGAGCAGTACTTC. Variable domain in full (rest from reference TRBV13 and TRBJ2-7): AAGVIQSPRHLIKEKRETATLKCYPIPRHDTVYWYQQGPGQDPQFLISFYEKMQSDKGSIPDRFSAQQFSDYHSELNMSSLELGDSALYFCASSWTGGSYEQYFGPGTRLTVT.

This clonotype was seen ten or more times. The chain has TRBV5-6 and TRBJ2-1, with D perhaps TRBD1 or TRBD2 (7 bases each). CDR3 length equals 13 residues. Germline V gives CDR1 SGHDT, CDR2 YYEEEE. V was pared by 4 bases and J by 10 bases, with 15 bases between. CDR3 protein: CASSVGGGAEQFF. CDR3 bases: TGTGCCAGCAGCGTGGGAGGGGGCGCGGAGCAGTTCTTC. Supplemented by reference TRBV5-6 and TRBJ2-1, the full variable domain reads DAGVTQSPTHLIKTRGQQVTLRCSPKSGHDTVSWYQQALGQGPQFIFQYYEEEERQRGNFPDRFSGHQFPNYSSELNVNALLLGDSALYLCASSVGGGAEQFFGPGTRLTVL.

This clonotype was seen at least ten times. V is TRBV12-3 or TRBV12-4 and J is TRBJ2-2, with no clear D. The CDR3 extends over 11 amino acids. V lost 2 bases, J lost 7 bases, and 2 bases lay in between. Written as DNA, the CDR3 is TGTGCCAGCAGTTTACTCGGGGAGCTGTTTTTT. Translated, it gives CASSLLGELFF.

The V call is TRBV20-1, the J call TRBJ1-1, with 7 bases fitting TRBD1. V shed 2 bases and J 6 bases; nucleotides not matched to a gene: 15. The germline V gene has CDR1 DFQATT and CDR2 SNEGSKA (reference sequence). This CDR3 contains 16 residues. In nucleotides, the CDR3 is TGCAGTGCTAGAAAGGCCCGACAGGGTCTATGGTCTGAAGCTTTCTTT. It yields the protein CSARKARQGLWSEAFF.

In regard to this clonotype: A much larger clone sits a single nucleotide away, making a read error possible. The chain recombines TRBV6-4 with TRBJ2-3; 9 bases map to TRBD2. Germline loops: CDR1 MRHNA, CDR2 SNTAGT. The CDR3 totals 15 residues. In DNA, the CDR3 is TGTGCCAGCAGTGACTCTAGCGGGAGCACAGATACGCGGTATTTT. Amino acids: CASSDSSGSTDTRYF.

Comment on this clonotype: It may be a read error: a sequence one base away is much more abundant. The V and J genes are TRBV6-1 and TRBJ2-5; D possibly corresponds to TRBD1 (5 bases). Germline V gene sequence: CDR1 MNHNS, CDR2 SASEGT. This CDR3 is 12 amino acids long. For the CDR3, the DNA is TGTGCCAGCAGGACAGACCAAGAGACCCAGTGCTTC. It specifies CASRTDQETQCF.

About this clonotype itself: It is likely a read error, because the conserved phenylalanine at the end of the CDR3 is missing. V and J are TRBV6-1 and TRBJ2-1, with D tentatively TRBD1 (6 bases). Looked up from germline, CDR1 is MNHNS and CDR2 is SASEGT. The CDR3 has 15 residues. V was pared by 8 bases and J by 12 bases, with 26 bases between. The CDR3 protein is CASGQGPGDGNRQFY. Here the CDR3 DNA reads TGTGCCAGCGGCCAGGGGCCAGGGGATGGGAATAGGCAGTTCTAC.

This clonotype was found many times. The chain joins TRBV29-1 to TRBJ2-3, with TRBD2 matching 8 bases. CDR3 length: 14 residues. The trim removed 4 bases at V and 0 bases at J, leaving 3 bases unmatched. Per germline, CDR1 SQVTM and CDR2 ANQGSEA. DNA for the CDR3: TGCAGCGTTGGCACTAGCGGCAGCACAGATACGCAGTATTTT. This translates into CSVGTSGSTDTQYF.

With respect to this clonotype: A much larger clone lies one base from this, so it may be a read error. The genes are TRBV20-1 and TRBJ2-6, with 8 bases identical to TRBD1. Germline V gene sequence: CDR1 DFQATT, CDR2 SNEGSKA (reference sequence). This CDR3 has 17 amino acids. V lost 7 bases to trimming and J lost 4 bases; unmatched junction nucleotides: 15. CDR3 nucleotide sequence: TGCAGTGTTTACGAGTTTCAGGGGGCTTCGGGGGCCAACGTCCTGACTTTC. Translated: CSVYEFQGASGANVLTF.

The V gene is TRBV10-3, the J gene TRBJ2-1, with 7 bases fitting TRBD1. The CDR3 is 14 amino acids. Germline V CDR1 and CDR2: ENHRY, SYGVKD. Unmatched junction bases numbered 10, after V lost 11 bases and J lost 3 bases. The CDR3 nucleotides are TGTGCCGTCAAGAGCCAGGGGGTCTACAATGAGCAGTTCTTC. This translates into CAVKSQGVYNEQFF.